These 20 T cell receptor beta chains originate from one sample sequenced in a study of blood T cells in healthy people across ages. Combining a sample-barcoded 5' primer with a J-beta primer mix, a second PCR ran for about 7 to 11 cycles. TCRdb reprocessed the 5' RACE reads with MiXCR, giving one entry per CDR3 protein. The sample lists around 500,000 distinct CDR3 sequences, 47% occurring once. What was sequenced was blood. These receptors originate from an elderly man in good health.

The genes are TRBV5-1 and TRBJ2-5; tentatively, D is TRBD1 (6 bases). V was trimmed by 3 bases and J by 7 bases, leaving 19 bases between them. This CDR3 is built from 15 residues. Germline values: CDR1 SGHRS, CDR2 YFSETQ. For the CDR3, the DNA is TGCGCCAGCAGCTCCTCCAGGGGACCCCAGGGGACCCAGTACTTC. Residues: CASSSSRGPQGTQYF.

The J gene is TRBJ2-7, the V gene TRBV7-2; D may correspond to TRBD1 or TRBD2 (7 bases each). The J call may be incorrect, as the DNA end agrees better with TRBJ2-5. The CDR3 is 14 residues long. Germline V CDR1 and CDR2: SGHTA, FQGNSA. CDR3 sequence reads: CASSFQGGGETQYF. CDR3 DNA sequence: TGTGCCAGCAGCTTCCAGGGGGGGGGAGAGACCCAGTACTTC.

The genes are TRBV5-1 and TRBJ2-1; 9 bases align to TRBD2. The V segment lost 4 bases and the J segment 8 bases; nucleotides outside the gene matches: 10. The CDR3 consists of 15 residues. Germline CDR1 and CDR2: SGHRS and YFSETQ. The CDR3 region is CASSLRTSEYDEQFF. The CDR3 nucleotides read TGCGCCAGCAGCCTTAGGACTAGCGAATACGATGAGCAGTTCTTC. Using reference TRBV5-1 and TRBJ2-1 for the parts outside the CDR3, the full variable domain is KAGVTQTPRYLIKTRGQQVTLSCSPISGHRSVSWYQQTPGQGLQFLFEYFSETQRNKGNFPGRFSGRQFSNSRSEMNVSTLELGDSALYLCASSLRTSEYDEQFFGPGTRLTVL.

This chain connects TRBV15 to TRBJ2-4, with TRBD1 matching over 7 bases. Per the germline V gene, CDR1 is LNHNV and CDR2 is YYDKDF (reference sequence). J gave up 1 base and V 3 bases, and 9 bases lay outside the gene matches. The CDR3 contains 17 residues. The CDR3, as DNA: TGTGCCACCAGCAGCAACAGGGGTCGATCGGCCAAAAACATTCAGTACTTC. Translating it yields CATSSNRGRSAKNIQYF. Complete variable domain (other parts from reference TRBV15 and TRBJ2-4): DAMVIQNPRYQVTQFGKPVTLSCSQTLNHNVMYWYQQKSSQAPKLLFHYYDKDFNNEADTPDNFQSRRPNTSFCFLDIRSPGLGDTAMYLCATSSNRGRSAKNIQYFGAGTRLSVL.

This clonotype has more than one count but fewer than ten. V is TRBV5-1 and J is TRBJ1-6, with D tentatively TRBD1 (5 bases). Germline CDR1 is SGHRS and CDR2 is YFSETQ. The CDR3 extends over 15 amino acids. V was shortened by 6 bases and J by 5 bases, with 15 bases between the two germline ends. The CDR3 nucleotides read TGCGCCAGCAAACCGGGACGGCTGGATAATTCACCCCTCCACTTT. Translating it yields CASKPGRLDNSPLHF.

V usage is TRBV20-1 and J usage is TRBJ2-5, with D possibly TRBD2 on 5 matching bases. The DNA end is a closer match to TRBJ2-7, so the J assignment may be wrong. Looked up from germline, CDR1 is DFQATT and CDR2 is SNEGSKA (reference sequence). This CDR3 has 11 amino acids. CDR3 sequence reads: CSGGPTGEQYF. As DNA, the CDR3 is TGCAGCGGCGGGCCAACGGGCGAGCAGTACTTC.

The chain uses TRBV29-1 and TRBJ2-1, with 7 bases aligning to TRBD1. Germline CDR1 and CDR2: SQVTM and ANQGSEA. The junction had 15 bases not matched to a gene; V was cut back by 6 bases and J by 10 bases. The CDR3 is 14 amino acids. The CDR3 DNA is TGCAGCGTGACCCGGGACAGCAGCTCCTACGAGCAGTTCTTC. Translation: CSVTRDSSSYEQFF.

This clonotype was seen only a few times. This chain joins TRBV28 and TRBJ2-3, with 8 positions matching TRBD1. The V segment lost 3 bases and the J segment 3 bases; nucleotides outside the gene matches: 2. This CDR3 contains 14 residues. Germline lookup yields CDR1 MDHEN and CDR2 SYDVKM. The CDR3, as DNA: TGTGCCAGCAGTTTGCAGGGGGCGACAGATACGCAGTATTTT. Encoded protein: CASSLQGATDTQYF.

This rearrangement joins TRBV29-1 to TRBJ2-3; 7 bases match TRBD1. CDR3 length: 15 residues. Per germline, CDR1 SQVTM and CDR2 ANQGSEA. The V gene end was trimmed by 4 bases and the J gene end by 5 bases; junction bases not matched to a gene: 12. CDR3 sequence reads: CSVGAQGVVVDTQYF. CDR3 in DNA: TGCAGCGTTGGGGCGCAGGGGGTTGTGGTAGATACGCAGTATTTT.

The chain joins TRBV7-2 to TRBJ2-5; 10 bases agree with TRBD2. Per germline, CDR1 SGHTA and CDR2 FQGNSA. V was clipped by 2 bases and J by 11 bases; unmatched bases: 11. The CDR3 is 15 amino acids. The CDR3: CASSLQRGGRGEQYF. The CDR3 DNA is TGTGCCAGCAGCTTACAGCGGGGGGGCCGGGGTGAGCAGTACTTC.

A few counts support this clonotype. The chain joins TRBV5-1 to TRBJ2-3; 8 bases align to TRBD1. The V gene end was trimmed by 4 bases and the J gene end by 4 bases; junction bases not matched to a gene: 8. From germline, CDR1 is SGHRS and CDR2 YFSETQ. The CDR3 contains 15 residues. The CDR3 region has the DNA TGCGCCAGCAGCCCCGGACAGGGTTACCCAGATACGCAGTATTTT. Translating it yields CASSPGQGYPDTQYF.

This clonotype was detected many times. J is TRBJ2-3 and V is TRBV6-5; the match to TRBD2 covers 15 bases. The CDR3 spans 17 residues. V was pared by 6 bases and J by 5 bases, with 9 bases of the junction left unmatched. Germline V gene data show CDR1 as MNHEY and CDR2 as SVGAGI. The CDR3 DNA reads TGTGCCAGCAGCCGAGGACTAGCGGGGGGGGCTGGAGATACGCAGTATTTT. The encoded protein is CASSRGLAGGAGDTQYF.

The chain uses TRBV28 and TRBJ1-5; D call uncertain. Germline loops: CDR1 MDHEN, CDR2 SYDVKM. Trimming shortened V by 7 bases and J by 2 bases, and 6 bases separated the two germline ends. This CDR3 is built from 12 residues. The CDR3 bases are TGTGCCAGCAAGCGTGGCAATCAGCCCCAGCATTTT. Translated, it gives CASKRGNQPQHF.

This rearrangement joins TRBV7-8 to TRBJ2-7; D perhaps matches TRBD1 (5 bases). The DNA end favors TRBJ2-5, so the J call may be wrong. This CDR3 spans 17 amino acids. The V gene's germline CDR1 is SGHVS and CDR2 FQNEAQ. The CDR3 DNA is TGTGCCAGCAGCTTAGTAGGGGCCTCGGGCTCCCAAGAGACCCAGTACTTC. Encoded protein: CASSLVGASGSQETQYF.

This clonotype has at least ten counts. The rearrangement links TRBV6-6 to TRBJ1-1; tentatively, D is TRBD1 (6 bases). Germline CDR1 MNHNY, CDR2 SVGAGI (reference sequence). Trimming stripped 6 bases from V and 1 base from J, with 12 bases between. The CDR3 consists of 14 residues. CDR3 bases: TGTGCCAGCAGCCAACAGGGATCGAACACTGAAGCTTTCTTT. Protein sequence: CASSQQGSNTEAFF.

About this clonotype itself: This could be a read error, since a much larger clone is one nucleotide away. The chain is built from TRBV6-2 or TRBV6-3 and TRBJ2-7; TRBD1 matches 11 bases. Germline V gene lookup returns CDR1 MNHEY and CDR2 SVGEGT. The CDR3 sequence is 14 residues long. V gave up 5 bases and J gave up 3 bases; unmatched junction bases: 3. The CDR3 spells CASSTGTGGYEQYF. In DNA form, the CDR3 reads TGTGCCAGCAGTACCGGGACAGGGGGCTACGAGCAGTACTTC.

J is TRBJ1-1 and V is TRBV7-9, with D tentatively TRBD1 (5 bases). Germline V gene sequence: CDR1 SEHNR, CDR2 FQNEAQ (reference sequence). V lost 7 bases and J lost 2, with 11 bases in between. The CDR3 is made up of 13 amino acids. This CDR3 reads CASTETVNTEAFF. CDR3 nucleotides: TGTGCCAGCACCGAGACAGTAAACACTGAAGCTTTCTTT.

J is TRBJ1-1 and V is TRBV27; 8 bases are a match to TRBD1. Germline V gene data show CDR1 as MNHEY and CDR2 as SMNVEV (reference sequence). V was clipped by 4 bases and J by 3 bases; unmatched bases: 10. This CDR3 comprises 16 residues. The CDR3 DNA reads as TGTGCCAGCAGTTCAACGCTGGACAGGGATTACACTGAAGCTTTCTTT. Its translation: CASSSTLDRDYTEAFF.

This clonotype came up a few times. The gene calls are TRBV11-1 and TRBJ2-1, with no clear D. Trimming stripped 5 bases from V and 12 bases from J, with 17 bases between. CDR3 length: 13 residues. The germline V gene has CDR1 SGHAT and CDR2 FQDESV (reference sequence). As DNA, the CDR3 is TGTGCCAGCAGCCCTTCCGACTCACTGGGGCAGTTCTTC. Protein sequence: CASSPSDSLGQFF.

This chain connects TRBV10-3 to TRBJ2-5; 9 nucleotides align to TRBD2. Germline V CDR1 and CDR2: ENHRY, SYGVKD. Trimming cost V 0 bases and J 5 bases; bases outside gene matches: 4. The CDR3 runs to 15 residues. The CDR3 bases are TGTGCCATCAGTGAGTCGGCTAGCGGGGTCGAGACCCAGTACTTC. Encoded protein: CAISESASGVETQYF.